This record covers a single TCR beta chain. This specimen belongs to a study of blood T cell repertoires in COVID-19. For the study at large: There were acute and convalescent COVID-19 samples, and they came from the United States, Italy and Spain. PBMCs, B-cell-depleted T cells, or T cells were the source of the cDNA or gDNA that made up the material.

How the authors handled the data: Estimation of nucleated cell counts was performed using reference gene primer amplification. Method: immunoSEQ multiplex PCR; TCRdb's copy keeps in-frame clones and lacks some. Clonal size and the V and J genes are those of that table, whereas D and trimming came from the DNA. The table includes fewer than 250,000 clones, 88% detected once. V shed 2 bases, J shed 8 bases, and the junction held 13 bases outside the gene matches. Germline-derived CDR1 and CDR2 are SGHDT and YYEEEE. This CDR3 has 17 amino acids. Material: peripheral blood. The clonotype originates from an older woman with acute or convalescent COVID-19. The chain recombines TRBV5-6 with TRBJ1-6, with TRBD1 identical over 7 bases. The CDR3 here is CASSLRRTGLIDSPLHF. The CDR3 DNA reads TGTGCCAGCAGCTTACGACGGACAGGACTTATAGATTCACCCCTCCACTTT.